These T cell receptor beta chains were read from a single sample in a study of a mutant IDH1 vaccine in newly diagnosed glioma. Libraries were prepared by immunoSEQ multiplex PCR; TCRdb keeps only in-frame clonotypes and omits some of them. The table includes 70,000 to 95,000 clones, around 79% detected once. This specimen consisted of PBMCs, obtained from a glioma patient treated with radiotherapy, temozolomide or both. These receptors were collected from a man in his forties or fifties with glioma. Some clones in this sample may be carry-over from other donors' samples. The CDR3 runs from the conserved cysteine through the conserved F or W. The D gene is left open where the match is weak. Not every row has a clone size; where given, it reads once, few, many or a size class.

-	TRBV7-3	-	TRBJ2-1	TGTGCCAGCAGCCCCGGGGGAACGCTGCACAATGAGCAGTTCTTC	CASSPGGTLHNEQFF
-	TRBV6-6	-	TRBJ1-4	TGTGCCAGCACCCCGGCCCGCACTAATGAAAAACTGTTTTTT	CASTPARTNEKLFF
-	TRBV2	-	TRBJ2-5	TGTGCCAGCAGCAGCCGTGGACAGCTCCTCCAAGAGACCCAGTACTTC	CASSSRGQLLQETQYF
-	TRBV7-9	-	TRBJ1-2	TGTGCCAGCGGTCCCGGGGGGTCCAACTATGGCTACACCTTC	CASGPGGSNYGYTF
-	TRBV6-5	TRBD1	TRBJ2-3	TGTGCCAGCAGACGTAACAGGGGGGATACGCAGTATTTT	CASRRNRGDTQYF
-	TRBV5-4	TRBD1	TRBJ1-2	TGTGCCAGCAGCGTTGGACAGGCTCTTTATGGCTACACCTTC	CASSVGQALYGYTF
-	TRBV19	TRBD2	TRBJ2-2	TGTGCCAGTAGTATAAACGCACGGGGGGGCGGGGAGCTGTTTTTT	CASSINARGGGELFF
-	TRBV7-8	-	TRBJ2-7	TGTGCCAGCAGCCCCGGTCGCCACCCCTCCTACGAGCAGTACTTC	CASSPGRHPSYEQYF
-	TRBV10-2	-	TRBJ2-7	TGCGCCAGCTTTAGGCTTGGGGGCTCCACCTACGAGCAGTACTTC	CASFRLGGSTYEQYF
-	TRBV29-1	TRBD1	TRBJ2-5	TGCAGCGTTGAAGATCGAAGGGGGCAGGAGACCCAGTACTTC	CSVEDRRGQETQYF
few	TRBV25-1	TRBD1	TRBJ1-6	TGTGCCAGCAGTGGTCGGGACAGCCTCCACTTT	CASSGRDSLHF
few	TRBV6-1	-	TRBJ2-3	TGTGCCAGCAGTGGGGGGGGCGCGGGGCATGTAGATACGCAGTATTTT	CASSGGGAGHVDTQYF
-	TRBV5-4	TRBD2	TRBJ2-5	TGTGCCAGCAGCTTAGGGGAGCGGGGGAGGGGACGGGAGACCCAGTACTTC	CASSLGERGRGRETQYF
-	TRBV10-2	TRBD2	TRBJ2-3	TGCGCCAGCAGTGAGGCGGGGGGGAGGGATACGCAGTATTTT	CASSEAGGRDTQYF
-	TRBV25-1	-	TRBJ2-6	TGTGCCAGCAGTATAAGGGGGTCTGGGGCCAACGTCCTGACTTTC	CASSIRGSGANVLTF
once	TRBV29-1	TRBD1	TRBJ1-3	TGCAGCGTTGGACTGACAGGGGGCAACACCATATATTTT	CSVGLTGGNTIYF
-	TRBV9	-	TRBJ1-1	TGTGCCAGCAGCGTAGGGGTGCACACTGAAGCTTTCTTT	CASSVGVHTEAFF
-	TRBV6-5	-	TRBJ2-3	TGTGCCAGCAGTTACGCGAGACGAGATACGCAGTATTTT	CASSYARRDTQYF
-	TRBV7-2	-	TRBJ2-7	TGTGCCAGCAGCCCTGGAGGGGGCCTTGGCTCCTACGAGCAGTACTTC	CASSPGGGLGSYEQYF
once	TRBV5-8	TRBD1	TRBJ2-7	TGTGCCAGCAGCACATGGACAGGGCCCTACGAGCAGTACTTC	CASSTWTGPYEQYF
-	TRBV6-1	-	TRBJ1-1	TGTGCCAGCAGTGAACGAGGTGGGGGCTTGGCTGAAGCTTTCTTT	CASSERGGGLAEAFF
few	TRBV2	-	TRBJ2-1	TGTGCCAGCAGTGGAGGGGCGGGCTCCTACAATGAGCAGTTCTTC	CASSGGAGSYNEQFF
-	TRBV2	-	TRBJ1-1	TGTGCCAACAGTATGAACACTGAAGCTTTCTTT	CANSMNTEAFF
-	TRBV29-1	-	TRBJ2-7	TGCAGCGTTGAAGATCTGGGGGAACAGTACTTC	CSVEDLGEQYF
once	TRBV6-6	-	TRBJ1-6	TGTGCCAGCAACGGGAATCGGTCACCCCTCCACTTT	CASNGNRSPLHF
-	TRBV4-2	TRBD1	TRBJ1-2	TGTGCCAGCAGCCAAGAGCGGTTTACAGGGGATAACGGCTACACCTTC	CASSQERFTGDNGYTF
-	TRBV5-4	-	TRBJ2-7	TGTGCCAGCAGCCCACAAACCGGGCCCTCCTACGAGCAGTACTTC	CASSPQTGPSYEQYF
-	TRBV5-6	TRBD1	TRBJ1-1	TGTGCCAGCACCAGACAGGGGGGGACTGAAGCTTTCTTT	CASTRQGGTEAFF
-	TRBV6-5	TRBD1	TRBJ1-1	TGTGCCAGCAGTTACTCGGGACAGGGGTGGTCTGAAGCTTTCTTT	CASSYSGQGWSEAFF
-	TRBV5-8	-	TRBJ1-5	TGTGCCAGCAGCCCTTCGGTCAGCCTCAATCAGCCCCAGCATTTT	CASSPSVSLNQPQHF
-	TRBV29-1	-	TRBJ1-2	TGCAGCGTTGTCCGCCGTGGGGGCAGTAACTATGGCTACACCTTC	CSVVRRGGSNYGYTF
-	TRBV30	TRBD1	TRBJ2-4	TGTGCCTGGAGTGAAGACAGGGCCAGGAACATTCAGTACTTC	CAWSEDRARNIQYF
-	TRBV6-1	-	TRBJ1-6	TGTGCCAGCAGTGAAACGGTGGGTTCACCCCTCCACTTT	CASSETVGSPLHF
once	TRBV4-2	-	TRBJ1-1	TGTGCCAGCAGCCAAGATTTGCCACGGACTGAAGCTTTCTTT	CASSQDLPRTEAFF
-	TRBV7-8	TRBD2	TRBJ2-1	TGTGCCAGCAGCACTGGGCGGGGGAATGAGCAGTTCTTC	CASSTGRGNEQFF
-	TRBV6-5	-	TRBJ2-7	TGTGCCAGCAGTTACAAAACAGGGTTCGCCTACGAGCAGTACTTC	CASSYKTGFAYEQYF
-	TRBV5-1	TRBD1	TRBJ2-3	TGCGCCAGCAGCTGGTCGACAGGGGGCACAGATACGCAGTATTTT	CASSWSTGGTDTQYF
-	TRBV5-4	TRBD1	TRBJ1-1	TGTGCCACAGGGGGTAAAATGACTGAAGCTTTCTTT	CATGGKMTEAFF
-	TRBV29-1	-	TRBJ2-7	TGCAGCGTTGACCGGCAGGGGGGCGAGCAGTACTTC	CSVDRQGGEQYF